The entry below describes one TCR beta chain. Its target is unknown. This sample is drawn from a study of cytomegalovirus exposure and HLA in healthy donors. The study, taken as a whole, reports: CMV serostatus was the sole immune exposure information available. Within a later analysis, the majority of CMV-associated TCR beta chains appeared HLA-restricted. Equally common other TCR beta chains were less clonally expanded than HLA-associated ones, a later analysis found.

Researchers ran the PCR with 60 Vbeta and 13 Jbeta primers. Profiled with immunoSEQ multiplex PCR; TCRdb holds only in-frame clones, not every one. The table records about 120,000 clones, around 80% of them present only once. The receptor's source is a man aged 30-40 years in good health and CMV-seropositive. Sequences were obtained from PBMCs.

CDR3 bases: TGTGCCAGCAGCTTAGCCACGGGGGGGCGATTAGATGAGCAGTTCTTC. It is translated as CASSLATGGRLDEQFF. The chain uses TRBV7-6 and TRBJ2-1; 8 bases match TRBD2. The trim removed 0 bases at V and 8 bases at J, leaving 9 bases unmatched. There are 16 residues in the CDR3. Germline values: CDR1 SGHVS, CDR2 FNYEAQ.